Listed below are T cell receptor beta chains from one sample, sequenced in a study of blood T cell repertoires in COVID-19. The repertoire was sequenced with immunoSEQ multiplex PCR; TCRdb's copy has only in-frame clones and lacks some. The table has fewer than 30,000 clones, under 90% seen once. Material for sequencing was peripheral blood. Receptors were obtained from a man between 65 and 79 years old with active COVID-19. Both conserved end residues are part of each CDR3. Each record gives: clone size, V gene, J gene, CDR3 protein. Rows give clone size only sometimes, using once, few, many, or a class for an expanded clone.

clone size: few; V gene: TRBV5-5; J gene: TRBJ1-2; CDR3 protein: CASSLEAGPYRYTF
clone size: .; V gene: TRBV4-1; J gene: TRBJ2-7; CDR3 protein: CASSQDGRTGEDEQYF
clone size: few; V gene: TRBV19; J gene: TRBJ1-5; CDR3 protein: CASSQTDLAQHF
clone size: .; V gene: TRBV19; J gene: TRBJ1-5; CDR3 protein: CASILRGQGSNQPQHF
clone size: .; V gene: TRBV5-1; J gene: TRBJ2-3; CDR3 protein: CASSPLAGGSDTQYF
clone size: .; V gene: TRBV7-8; J gene: TRBJ2-3; CDR3 protein: CASSPTGLAPDTQYF
clone size: .; V gene: TRBV3-1/TRBV3-2; J gene: TRBJ1-1; CDR3 protein: CASSPHRGRDEAFF
clone size: .; V gene: TRBV7-2; J gene: TRBJ2-6; CDR3 protein: CASSLDRGLIAGANVLTF
clone size: .; V gene: TRBV5-1; J gene: TRBJ2-7; CDR3 protein: CASSYYTGSSYEQYF
clone size: few; V gene: TRBV27; J gene: TRBJ2-3; CDR3 protein: CASSLLSTSGGAATDTQYF
clone size: .; V gene: TRBV5-8; J gene: TRBJ1-1; CDR3 protein: CASSLGAGGRKTEAFF
clone size: .; V gene: TRBV7-2; J gene: TRBJ2-1; CDR3 protein: CASSLGTASEQFF
clone size: .; V gene: TRBV7-3; J gene: TRBJ2-7; CDR3 protein: CASSLSGGANEQYF
clone size: .; V gene: TRBV27; J gene: TRBJ1-5; CDR3 protein: CASSYGVQQPQHF
clone size: .; V gene: TRBV27; J gene: TRBJ2-5; CDR3 protein: CASSLSGALGETQYF
clone size: .; V gene: TRBV7-9; J gene: TRBJ1-2; CDR3 protein: CASSFVGEPYTF
clone size: .; V gene: TRBV5-1; J gene: TRBJ1-6; CDR3 protein: CASSPYGTGDSPLHF
clone size: .; V gene: TRBV2; J gene: TRBJ2-3; CDR3 protein: CASTFSTDTQYF
clone size: .; V gene: TRBV14; J gene: TRBJ1-3; CDR3 protein: CASSPRMGTPSGNTIYF
clone size: few; V gene: TRBV5-1; J gene: TRBJ2-7; CDR3 protein: CASSIGQASYEQYF
clone size: .; V gene: TRBV20-1; J gene: TRBJ2-2; CDR3 protein: CSASPRGMNTGELFF
clone size: .; V gene: TRBV4-1; J gene: TRBJ1-4; CDR3 protein: CASSQRDRANEKLFF
clone size: .; V gene: TRBV28; J gene: TRBJ2-7; CDR3 protein: CASSDRRSSYEQYF
clone size: .; V gene: TRBV5-1; J gene: TRBJ2-7; CDR3 protein: CASSLDYYEQYF
clone size: .; V gene: TRBV7-6; J gene: TRBJ1-1; CDR3 protein: CASSLRVGAMNTEAFF
clone size: once; V gene: TRBV7-3; J gene: TRBJ2-1; CDR3 protein: CASSPATGTVYNEQFF
clone size: .; V gene: TRBV9; J gene: TRBJ1-6; CDR3 protein: CASSSPTGEASYNSPLHF
clone size: .; V gene: TRBV4-1; J gene: TRBJ1-2; CDR3 protein: CASSQEPGTVYGYTF
clone size: .; V gene: TRBV7-2; J gene: TRBJ2-1; CDR3 protein: CASSLELAGGHFQFF
clone size: .; V gene: TRBV27; J gene: TRBJ2-4; CDR3 protein: CASSFVGAEAKNIQYF